The TCR beta chain under discussion was sequenced for a study of OX40 agonist ivuxolimab in advanced cancers. The CDR3 sequence is 14 residues long. V was pared by 3 bases and J by 6 bases, with 12 bases between. Germline V CDR1 and CDR2: SGHVS, FNYEAQ. Produced via immunoSEQ multiplex PCR; TCRdb's table is partial and in-frame only. Of tens of thousands of clones in the sample, 75% to 90% were seen once. V gene TRBV7-6 combines with J gene TRBJ2-1, with a possible D match to TRBD2 (5 bases). The sample in question was CD4+ or CD8+ T cells sorted from blood, obtained in a trial of the OX40 agonist ivuxolimab. This clonotype was sampled from an adult with an advanced solid tumor such as melanoma, head and neck, liver or kidney cancer. The CDR3 protein is CASSLGDPFNEQFF. CDR3 DNA sequence: TGTGCCAGCAGCTTGGGAGATCCGTTCAATGAGCAGTTCTTC.